Following are 28 T cell receptor beta chains from one sample sequenced in a study of blood T cell repertoires in COVID-19. TCRdb's table, derived via immunoSEQ multiplex PCR, lists solely in-frame clones and lacks some. Of about 46,000 clones in the sample, roughly 80% were seen once. Sequencing was performed on peripheral blood. All receptors come from a man aged 55-75 years with active COVID-19.

The chain is built from TRBV7-8 and TRBJ1-2, with D maybe TRBD1 (6 bases). The CDR3 loop spans 16 amino acids. The germline V gene has CDR1 SGHVS and CDR2 FQNEAQ. Trimming removed 1 base from V and 2 bases from J, with 14 bases in between. CDR3: CASSLVWGRGNYGYTF. The CDR3 DNA sequence: TGTGCCAGCAGCTTAGTTTGGGGGCGCGGGAACTATGGCTACACCTTC.

The chain carries TRBV5-1 and TRBJ2-7; TRBD2 matches at 10 bases. Looked up from germline, CDR1 is SGHRS and CDR2 is YFSETQ. V shed 4 bases, J shed 2 bases, and the junction held 3 bases outside the gene matches. This CDR3 is built from 14 residues. The CDR3, as DNA: TGCGCCAGCAGCGCAACTAGCGGGACCTACGAGCAGTACTTC. Translating it yields CASSATSGTYEQYF.

The chain employs TRBV10-3 and TRBJ2-1, with 13 bases that match TRBD2. After removal of 2 bases from V and 7 bases from J, the junction contained 5 bases not matched to a gene. The germline V gene encodes CDR1 ENHRY and CDR2 SYGVKD. The CDR3 runs 16 residues. DNA of the CDR3: TGTGCCATCAGTGAGGCGACACTAGCGGGAGGGAATGAGCAGTTCTTC. Amino acid sequence: CAISEATLAGGNEQFF.

In this sample, this clone turned up once. The chain is built from TRBV6-5 and TRBJ1-1, with D tentatively TRBD1 (5 bases). This CDR3 spans 15 amino acids. The V and J ends lost 0 bases and 3 bases respectively, with 11 bases between them. Looked up from germline, CDR1 is MNHEY and CDR2 is SVGAGI. CDR3 sequence reads: CASSYSNFRDTEAFF. For the CDR3, the DNA is TGTGCCAGCAGTTACTCTAATTTCAGGGACACTGAAGCTTTCTTT.

The rearrangement links TRBV5-1 to TRBJ2-7; TRBD1 might be the D (6 bases). This CDR3 spans 16 amino acids. V was shortened by 0 bases and J by 7 bases, with 20 bases between the two germline ends. Germline values: CDR1 SGHRS, CDR2 YFSETQ. The CDR3 bases are TGCGCCAGCAGCTTGGGTGGGGGCCAACTCCTACGGGAGCAGTACTTC. The encoded protein is CASSLGGGQLLREQYF. The whole variable domain, filled in from reference TRBV5-1 and TRBJ2-7, reads KAGVTQTPRYLIKTRGQQVTLSCSPISGHRSVSWYQQTPGQGLQFLFEYFSETQRNKGNFPGRFSGRQFSNSRSEMNVSTLELGDSALYLCASSLGGGQLLREQYFGPGTRLTVT.

CDR3: CASSQGPGGGTTDTQYF. CDR3 sequence (DNA): TGCGCCAGCAGCCAAGGGCCCGGGGGAGGGACCACAGATACGCAGTATTTT. This chain connects TRBV4-3 to TRBJ2-3, with 7 bases aligning to TRBD2. The CDR3 sequence is 17 residues long. The germline V gene has CDR1 LGHNA and CDR2 YSLEER. J lost 2 bases, V lost 1 base, and 9 bases had no gene match.

V is TRBV27 and J is TRBJ2-1; 9 bases are a match to TRBD1. Germline values: CDR1 MNHEY, CDR2 SMNVEV (reference sequence). Germline trimming cut 3 bases from V and 7 bases from J; bases unmatched to any gene: 7. This CDR3 has 15 amino acids. The CDR3 DNA sequence: TGTGCCAGCAGTTTCGACGGGACAGGGACGAATGAGCAGTTCTTC. Translating gives CASSFDGTGTNEQFF.

The J gene is TRBJ2-7, the V gene TRBV5-1; 10 bases agree with TRBD1. J gave up 4 bases and V 3 bases, and 1 base lay outside the gene matches. The CDR3 has 13 residues. Germline values: CDR1 SGHRS, CDR2 YFSETQ. CDR3: CASSWDRGYEQYF. As DNA, the CDR3 is TGCGCCAGCAGCTGGGACAGGGGTTACGAGCAGTACTTC. Supplemented by reference TRBV5-1 and TRBJ2-7, the full variable domain reads KAGVTQTPRYLIKTRGQQVTLSCSPISGHRSVSWYQQTPGQGLQFLFEYFSETQRNKGNFPGRFSGRQFSNSRSEMNVSTLELGDSALYLCASSWDRGYEQYFGPGTRLTVT.

V and J are TRBV7-9 and TRBJ1-1; 8 bases agree with TRBD1. This CDR3 has 15 amino acids. Germline lookup yields CDR1 SEHNR and CDR2 FQNEAQ (reference sequence). V was pared by 5 bases and J by 3 bases, with 8 bases of the junction left unmatched. The CDR3 bases are TGTGCCAGCAGCGTTAACAGGGGGTGGGACACTGAAGCTTTCTTT. Amino acid sequence: CASSVNRGWDTEAFF.

This chain links TRBV28 with TRBJ2-7; TRBD2 matches at 9 bases. The CDR3 contains 12 residues. V shed 2 bases, J shed 9 bases, and the junction held 2 bases outside the gene matches. CDR1 is MDHEN, CDR2 SYDVKM, per germline. CDR3 nucleotide sequence: TGTGCCAGCAGTTTAAGGACTAGCGCGCAGTACTTC. Protein product: CASSLRTSAQYF.

The CDR3 region has the DNA TGTGCCAGCAGTCCGGGTCGGCGTACAGATACGCAGTATTTT. Protein sequence: CASSPGRRTDTQYF. This rearrangement joins TRBV6-5 to TRBJ2-3; D unclear. V lost 5 bases and J 3 bases, leaving 12 bases between the germline ends. From germline, CDR1 is MNHEY and CDR2 SVGAGI. This CDR3 has 14 residues.

V is TRBV3-1 (or the pseudogene TRBV3-2) and J is TRBJ1-1; D remains ambiguous. Germline CDR1 LGHDT, CDR2 YNNKEL (reference sequence). The CDR3 has 17 residues. Trimming shortened V by 0 bases and J by 0 bases, and 14 bases separated the two germline ends. CDR3: CASSQDYSRFLNTEAFF. In nucleotides, the CDR3 is TGTGCCAGCAGCCAAGATTACAGCCGATTCTTGAACACTGAAGCTTTCTTT.

V usage is TRBV4-3 and J usage is TRBJ2-5; no definite D call. The CDR3 is 13 residues long. V dropped 1 base and J dropped 5 bases, with 8 bases sitting between them. CDR1 LGHNA and CDR2 YSLEER come from the germline V gene. The CDR3 here is CASSQVPGETQYF. The CDR3 nucleotides are TGCGCCAGCAGCCAAGTACCCGGGGAGACCCAGTACTTC.

The V and J genes are TRBV7-9 and TRBJ2-7, with 9 bases lining up with TRBD1. This CDR3 spans 14 amino acids. The trim removed 5 bases at V and 3 bases at J, leaving 5 bases unmatched. The germline CDR1 and CDR2 sequences are SEHNR and FQNEAQ (reference sequence). CDR3 loop: CASSPGQGLYEQYF. In nucleotides, the CDR3 is TGTGCCAGCAGCCCGGGACAGGGACTCTACGAGCAGTACTTC. Based on the CDR3 plus reference TRBV7-9 and TRBJ2-7, the full variable domain is DTGVSQNPRHKITKRGQNVTFRCDPISEHNRLYWYRQTLGQGPEFLTYFQNEAQLEKSRLLSDRFSAERPKGSFSTLEIQRTEQGDSAMYLCASSPGQGLYEQYFGPGTRLTVT.

The rearrangement uses TRBV5-1 and TRBJ1-5; perhaps TRBD1 as D (6 bases). Trimming pared 4 bases from V and 0 bases from J, leaving 11 bases between. Germline V lookup: CDR1 SGHRS, CDR2 YFSETQ. The CDR3 spans 15 residues. CDR3 protein: CASSNRDTSNQPQHF. Here the CDR3 DNA reads TGCGCCAGCAGCAATAGGGACACTAGCAATCAGCCCCAGCATTTT.

This clone was seen just once. The chain is built from TRBV7-3 and TRBJ2-1, with 8 bases matching TRBD2. From germline, CDR1 is SGHTA and CDR2 FQGTGA. Trimming removed 2 bases from V and 9 bases from J; junction bases left unmatched: 12. This CDR3 spans 16 amino acids. The chain's CDR3 is CASSLAGGPTMGEQFF. The CDR3 DNA is TGTGCCAGCAGCTTAGCGGGGGGCCCCACAATGGGTGAGCAGTTCTTC.

The chain has TRBV28 and TRBJ1-1; 11 bases match TRBD1. The V gene's germline CDR1 is MDHEN and CDR2 SYDVKM. CDR3 length equals 17 residues. V shed 6 bases and J 0 bases; nucleotides not matched to a gene: 9. CDR3 bases: TGTGCCAGCAGCGGCAGGGGGACAGGGGGACTGAACACTGAAGCTTTCTTT. Translated: CASSGRGTGGLNTEAFF.

This clone was recorded a few times. V and J are TRBV2 and TRBJ2-7; TRBD2 aligns across 8 bases. With 0 bases clipped from V and 7 bases from J, the junction kept 11 bases outside the gene matches. This CDR3 comprises 16 residues. The germline V gene encodes CDR1 SNHLY and CDR2 FYNNEI. The CDR3 coding sequence is TGTGCCAGCAGTGAAGCCCTTAGCGGGGCCGGGTTTGAGCAGTACTTC. It is translated as CASSEALSGAGFEQYF.

The chain is built from TRBV18 and TRBJ2-3; TRBD2 aligns across 14 bases. The V gene's germline CDR1 is KGHSH and CDR2 LQKENI. CDR3 length: 19 residues. The junction had 14 bases not matched to a gene; V was cut back by 6 bases and J by 3 bases. CDR3 sequence: CASSPILGLAGGGTDTQYF. CDR3 bases: TGTGCCAGCTCGCCGATCCTTGGACTAGCGGGAGGAGGAACAGATACGCAGTATTTT.

There are a few counts of this clone. The rearrangement joins TRBV4-1 to TRBJ1-3; D is uncertain. Trimming removed 0 bases from V and 7 bases from J, with 10 bases in between. CDR3 length: 14 amino acids. The germline gives CDR1 MGHRA, CDR2 YSYEKL. The CDR3 sequence: CASSQDPGFNTIYF. CDR3 DNA: TGCGCCAGCAGCCAAGATCCGGGTTTTAACACCATATATTTT.

The genes are TRBV9 and TRBJ2-7; possibly TRBD1 for D (6 bases). Trimming cost V 4 bases and J 3 bases, with 17 bases left between them. The V gene's germline CDR1 is SGDLS and CDR2 YYNGEE. The CDR3 spans 15 residues. The chain's CDR3 is CASSSRHDRNYEQYF. CDR3 bases: TGTGCCAGCAGCTCTCGCCACGACAGGAACTACGAGCAGTACTTC.

This chain joins TRBV2 and TRBJ2-1, with TRBD1 matching 10 bases. Germline trimming cut 6 bases from V and 4 bases from J; bases unmatched to any gene: 6. Germline V lookup: CDR1 SNHLY, CDR2 FYNNEI. The CDR3 contains 15 residues. The CDR3 coding sequence is TGTGCCAGCAGGCTGGGGACAGGGGATTACAATGAGCAGTTCTTC. Amino acids: CASRLGTGDYNEQFF.

The J gene is TRBJ1-2, the V gene TRBV29-1; D gene ambiguous. Germline V lookup: CDR1 SQVTM, CDR2 ANQGSEA. Trimming stripped 1 base from V and 7 bases from J, with 7 bases between. The CDR3 is made up of 11 amino acids. The CDR3 region has the DNA TGCAGCGTTGAAGCAGTTGCTGGCTACACCTTC. Amino acid sequence: CSVEAVAGYTF. Full variable domain (rest looked up from reference TRBV29-1 and TRBJ1-2): SAVISQKPSRDICQRGTSLTIQCQVDSQVTMMFWYRQQPGQSLTLIATANQGSEATYESGFVIDKFPISRPNLTFSTLTVSNMSPEDSSIYLCSVEAVAGYTFGSGTRLTVV.

This chain links TRBV30 with TRBJ2-1; TRBD1 matches 10 bases. The trim removed 2 bases at V and 4 bases at J, leaving 2 bases unmatched. From germline, CDR1 is GTSNPN and CDR2 SVGIG (reference sequence). There are 14 residues in the CDR3. The DNA of the CDR3 is TGTGCCTGGAGTCTGGACAGGGGGTACAATGAGCAGTTCTTC. It is translated as CAWSLDRGYNEQFF.

This clone has just a few counts. The chain joins TRBV11-2 to TRBJ2-2; maybe TRBD2 (5 bases). The V gene lost 2 bases and the J gene lost 3 bases, with 13 bases spanning the gap. CDR1 and CDR2 from the germline V gene are SGHAT and FQNNGV. This CDR3 comprises 16 residues. The CDR3: CASSLQPGVYTGELFF. The DNA of the CDR3 is TGTGCCAGCAGCTTACAACCCGGGGTATACACCGGGGAGCTGTTTTTT.

This chain uses TRBV7-3 with TRBJ2-3; the D is unclear. Between the trimmed V and J ends, which lost 2 bases and 3 bases, there was a span of 9 bases. Looked up from germline, CDR1 is SGHTA and CDR2 is FQGTGA. The CDR3 consists of 14 residues. The CDR3 coding sequence is TGTGCCAGCAGCTTAGGCTCTCTTACAGATACGCAGTATTTT. This sequence encodes CASSLGSLTDTQYF.

The chain uses TRBV6-1 and TRBJ1-3; the D gene is possibly TRBD1 (6 bases). The CDR3 runs to 16 residues. Germline CDR1 is MNHNS and CDR2 is SASEGT. The V and J ends lost 2 bases and 4 bases respectively, with 15 bases between them. CDR3 in DNA: TGTGCCAGCAGTGAAAACCCAGGGGCCGGAGGAAACACCATATATTTT. Protein sequence: CASSENPGAGGNTIYF.

The chain has TRBV13 and TRBJ2-7, with 16 bases identical to TRBD2. With V trimmed by 3 bases and J by 3 bases, 11 bases remained unmatched. The CDR3 is 19 amino acids. Germline V gene data show CDR1 as PRHDT and CDR2 as FYEKMQ (reference sequence). The CDR3 nucleotides are TGTGCCAGCAGCTTGGGACTAGCGGGAGGGCCCGGGGACTTCTACGAGCAGTACTTC. It encodes CASSLGLAGGPGDFYEQYF.